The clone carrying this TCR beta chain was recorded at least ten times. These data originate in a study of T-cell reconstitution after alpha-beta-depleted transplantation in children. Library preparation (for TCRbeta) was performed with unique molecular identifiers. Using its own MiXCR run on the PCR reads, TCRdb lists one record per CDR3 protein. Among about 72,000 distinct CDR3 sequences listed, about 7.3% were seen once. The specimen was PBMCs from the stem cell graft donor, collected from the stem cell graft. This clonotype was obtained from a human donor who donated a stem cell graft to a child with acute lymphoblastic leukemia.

The CDR3 region is CATSEGQSSYNEQFF. The CDR3 bases are TGTGCCACCAGTGAAGGACAGAGCTCCTACAATGAGCAGTTCTTC. The rearrangement joins TRBV24-1 to TRBJ2-1; maybe TRBD1 (6 bases). This CDR3 is built from 15 residues. Trimming pared 4 bases from V and 0 bases from J, leaving 9 bases between. Germline V gives CDR1 KGHDR, CDR2 SFDVKD.